This T cell receptor beta chain was obtained from a study of cytomegalovirus exposure and HLA in healthy donors. Regarding the study as a whole: Rare TCR sequences predominated, though certain public TCRs were found in many donors. V- and J-gene trimming of TCR beta was linked (in a later analysis) to a missense DCLRE1C variant. In a later analysis, TCR association rates varied by HLA locus: DRB1 most, HLA-C fewest. Cytomegalovirus status was reportedly diagnosed by the classifier with high specificity and sensitivity.

On this clone: No antigen is known for it.

Primers for the PCR totalled 60 Vbeta and 13 Jbeta. Clones were read by immunoSEQ multiplex PCR, and TCRdb kept only the in-frame ones, dropping some. The sample has over 150,000 clones, 85% seen once. The CDR3 length is 18 residues. Germline CDR1 and CDR2: LNHDA and SQIVND (reference sequence). V was cut by 2 bases and J by 0 bases, with 17 bases left in between. The source material was PBMCs. This chain links TRBV19 with TRBJ1-5; D is uncertain. The sequence came from a man younger than 40 in good health and CMV-seropositive. The CDR3 nucleotides are TGTGCCAGTAGTATAAATCCCCTCGAGGCTTATAGCAATCAGCCCCAGCATTTT. Translating gives CASSINPLEAYSNQPQHF.